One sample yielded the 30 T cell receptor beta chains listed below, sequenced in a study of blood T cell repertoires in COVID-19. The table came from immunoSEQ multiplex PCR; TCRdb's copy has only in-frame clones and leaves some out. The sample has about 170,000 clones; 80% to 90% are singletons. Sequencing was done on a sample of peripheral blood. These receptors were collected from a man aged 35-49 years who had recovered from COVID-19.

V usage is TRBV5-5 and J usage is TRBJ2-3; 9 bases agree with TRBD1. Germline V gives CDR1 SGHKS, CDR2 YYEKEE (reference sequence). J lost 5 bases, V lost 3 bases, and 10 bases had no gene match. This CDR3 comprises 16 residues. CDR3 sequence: CASSYRTGGAVDTQYF. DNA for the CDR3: TGTGCCAGCAGCTACCGAACAGGGGGCGCGGTAGATACGCAGTATTTT.

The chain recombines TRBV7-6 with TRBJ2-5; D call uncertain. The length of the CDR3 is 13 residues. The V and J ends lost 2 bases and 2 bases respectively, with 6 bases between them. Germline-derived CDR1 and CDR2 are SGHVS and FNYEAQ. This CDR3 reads CASSLSRQETQYF. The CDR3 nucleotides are TGTGCCAGCAGCTTAAGCAGGCAAGAGACCCAGTACTTC.

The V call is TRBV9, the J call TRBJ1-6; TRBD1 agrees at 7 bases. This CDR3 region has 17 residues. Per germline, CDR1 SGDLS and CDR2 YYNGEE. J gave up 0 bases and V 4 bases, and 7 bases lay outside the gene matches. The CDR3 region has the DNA TGTGCCAGCAGCCTAGGGACAGCAAGCTCCTATAATTCACCCCTCCACTTT. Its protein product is CASSLGTASSYNSPLHF.

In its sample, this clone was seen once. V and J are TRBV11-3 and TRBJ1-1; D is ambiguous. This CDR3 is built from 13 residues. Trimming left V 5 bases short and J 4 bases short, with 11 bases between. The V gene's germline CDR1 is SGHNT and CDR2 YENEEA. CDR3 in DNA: TGTGCCAGCAGCCGCGGGTTGGGCACTGAAGCTTTCTTT. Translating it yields CASSRGLGTEAFF. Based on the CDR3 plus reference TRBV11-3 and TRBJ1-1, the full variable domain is EAGVVQSPRYKIIEKKQPVAFWCNPISGHNTLYWYLQNLGQGPELLIRYENEEAVDDSQLPKDRFSAERLKGVDSTLKIQPAELGDSAVYLCASSRGLGTEAFFGQGTRLTVV.

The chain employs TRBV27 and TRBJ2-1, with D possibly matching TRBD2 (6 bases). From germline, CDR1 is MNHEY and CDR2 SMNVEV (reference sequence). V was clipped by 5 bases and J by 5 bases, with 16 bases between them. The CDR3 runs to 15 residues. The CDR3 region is CASSPLREKHNEQFF. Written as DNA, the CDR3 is TGTGCCAGCAGTCCCCTCCGGGAGAAGCACAATGAGCAGTTCTTC.

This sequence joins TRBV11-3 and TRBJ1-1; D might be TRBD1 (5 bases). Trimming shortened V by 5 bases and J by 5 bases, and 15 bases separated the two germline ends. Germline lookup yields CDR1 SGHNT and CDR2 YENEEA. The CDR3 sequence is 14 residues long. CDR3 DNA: TGTGCCAGCAGCCAAGTGGATCGGGGGACTGAAGCTTTCTTT. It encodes CASSQVDRGTEAFF.

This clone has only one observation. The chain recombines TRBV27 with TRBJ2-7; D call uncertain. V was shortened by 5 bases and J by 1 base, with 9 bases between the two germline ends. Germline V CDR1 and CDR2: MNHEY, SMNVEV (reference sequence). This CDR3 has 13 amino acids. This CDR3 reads CASSPHGSYEQYF. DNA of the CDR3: TGTGCCAGCAGTCCCCACGGGTCCTACGAGCAGTACTTC.

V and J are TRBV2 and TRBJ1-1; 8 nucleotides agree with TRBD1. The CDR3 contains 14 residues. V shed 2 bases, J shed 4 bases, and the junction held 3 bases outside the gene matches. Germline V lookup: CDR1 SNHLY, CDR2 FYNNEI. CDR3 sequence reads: CASSEQGARTEAFF. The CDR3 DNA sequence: TGTGCCAGCAGTGAACAGGGGGCGCGCACTGAAGCTTTCTTT.

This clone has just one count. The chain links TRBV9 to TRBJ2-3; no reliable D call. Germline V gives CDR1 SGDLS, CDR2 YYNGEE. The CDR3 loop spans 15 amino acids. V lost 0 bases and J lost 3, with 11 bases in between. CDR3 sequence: CASSVAPRSTDTQYF. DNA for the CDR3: TGTGCCAGCAGCGTAGCCCCGCGATCTACAGATACGCAGTATTTT.

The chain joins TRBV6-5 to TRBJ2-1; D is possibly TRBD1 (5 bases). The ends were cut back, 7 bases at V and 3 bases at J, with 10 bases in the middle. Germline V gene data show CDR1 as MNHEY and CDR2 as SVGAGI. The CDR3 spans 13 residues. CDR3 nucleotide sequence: TGTGCCAGCACACAGGCCCACTACAATGAGCAGTTCTTC. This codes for CASTQAHYNEQFF.

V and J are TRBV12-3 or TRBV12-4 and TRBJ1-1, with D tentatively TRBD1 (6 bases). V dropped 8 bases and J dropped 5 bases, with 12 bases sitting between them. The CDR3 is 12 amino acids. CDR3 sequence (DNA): TGTGCCAGCCGCGGGGGGCGGACTGAAGCTTTCTTT. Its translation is CASRGGRTEAFF.

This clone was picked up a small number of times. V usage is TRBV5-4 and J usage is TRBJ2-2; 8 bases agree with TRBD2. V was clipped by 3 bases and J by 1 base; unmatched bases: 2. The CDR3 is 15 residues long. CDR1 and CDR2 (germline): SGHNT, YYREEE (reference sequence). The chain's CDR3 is CASSSGLVNTGELFF. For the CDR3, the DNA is TGTGCCAGCAGCTCGGGACTAGTGAACACCGGGGAGCTGTTTTTT.

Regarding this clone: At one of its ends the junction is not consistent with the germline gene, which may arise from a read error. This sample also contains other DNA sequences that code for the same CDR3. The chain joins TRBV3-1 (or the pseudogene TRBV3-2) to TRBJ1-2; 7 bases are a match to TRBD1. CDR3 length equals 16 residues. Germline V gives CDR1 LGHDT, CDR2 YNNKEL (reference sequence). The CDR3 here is CASSQGNGQEGNGYTF. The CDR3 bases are TGTGCCAGCAGCCAAGGTAATGGACAGGAGGGAAACGGCTATACCTTC.

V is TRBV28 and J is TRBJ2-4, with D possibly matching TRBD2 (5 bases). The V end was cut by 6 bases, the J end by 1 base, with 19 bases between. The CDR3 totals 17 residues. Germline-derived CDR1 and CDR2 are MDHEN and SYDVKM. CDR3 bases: TGTGCCAGCAGGGACTCCTACAAACCGGAGGCCAAAAACATTCAGTACTTC. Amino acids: CASRDSYKPEAKNIQYF.

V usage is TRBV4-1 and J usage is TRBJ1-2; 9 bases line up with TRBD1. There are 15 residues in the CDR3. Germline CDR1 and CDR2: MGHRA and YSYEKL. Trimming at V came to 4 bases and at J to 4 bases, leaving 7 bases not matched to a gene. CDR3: CASSPRDRESYGYTF. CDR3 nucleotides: TGCGCCAGCAGCCCCCGGGACAGGGAAAGCTATGGCTACACCTTC.

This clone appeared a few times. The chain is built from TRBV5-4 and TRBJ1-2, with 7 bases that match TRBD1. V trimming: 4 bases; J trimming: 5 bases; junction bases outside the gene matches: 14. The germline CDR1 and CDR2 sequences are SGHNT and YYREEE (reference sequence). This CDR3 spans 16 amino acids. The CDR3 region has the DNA TGTGCCAGCAGCCCTAGGACAGGCGAACTCTTTTATGGCTACACCTTC. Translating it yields CASSPRTGELFYGYTF.

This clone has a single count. The CDR3 is CASSHPGQGVSDGYTF. The CDR3 bases are TGTGCCAGCAGTCACCCGGGACAGGGGGTGTCAGATGGCTACACCTTC. This chain uses TRBV3-1 (or the pseudogene TRBV3-2) with TRBJ1-2, with 11 bases fitting TRBD1. Germline assignment: CDR1 LGHDT and CDR2 YNNKEL (reference sequence). CDR3 size: 16 residues. The V gene end was trimmed by 6 bases and the J gene end by 6 bases; junction bases not matched to a gene: 12.

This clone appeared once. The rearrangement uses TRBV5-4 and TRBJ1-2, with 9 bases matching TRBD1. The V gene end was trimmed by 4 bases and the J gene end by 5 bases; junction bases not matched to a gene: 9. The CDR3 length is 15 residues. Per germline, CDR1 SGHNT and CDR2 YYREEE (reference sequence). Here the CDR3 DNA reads TGTGCCAGCAGCCGGAGGACAGGGGAAGGGTATGGCTACACCTTC. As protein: CASSRRTGEGYGYTF.

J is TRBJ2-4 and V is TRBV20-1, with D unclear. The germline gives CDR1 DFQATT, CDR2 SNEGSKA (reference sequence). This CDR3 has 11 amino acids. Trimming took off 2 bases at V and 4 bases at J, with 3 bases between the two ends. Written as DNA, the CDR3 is TGCAGTGCTAGACAGAAAAACATTCAGTACTTC. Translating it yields CSARQKNIQYF.

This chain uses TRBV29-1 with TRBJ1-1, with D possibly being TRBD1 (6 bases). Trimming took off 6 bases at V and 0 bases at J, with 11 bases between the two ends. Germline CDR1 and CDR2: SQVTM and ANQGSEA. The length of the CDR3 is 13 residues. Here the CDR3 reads CSVGGQLNTEAFF. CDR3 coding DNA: TGCAGCGTGGGTGGACAGCTGAACACTGAAGCTTTCTTT.

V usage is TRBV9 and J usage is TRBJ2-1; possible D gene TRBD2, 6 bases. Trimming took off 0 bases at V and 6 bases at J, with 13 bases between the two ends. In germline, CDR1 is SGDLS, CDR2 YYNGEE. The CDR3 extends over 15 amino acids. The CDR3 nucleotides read TGTGCCAGCAGCGTAGGGGGAGGAATTGGCAATGAGCAGTTCTTC. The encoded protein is CASSVGGGIGNEQFF. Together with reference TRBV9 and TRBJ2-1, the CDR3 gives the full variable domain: DSGVTQTPKHLITATGQRVTLRCSPRSGDLSVYWYQQSLDQGLQFLIQYYNGEERAKGNILERFSAQQFPDLHSELNLSSLELGDSALYFCASSVGGGIGNEQFFGPGTRLTVL.

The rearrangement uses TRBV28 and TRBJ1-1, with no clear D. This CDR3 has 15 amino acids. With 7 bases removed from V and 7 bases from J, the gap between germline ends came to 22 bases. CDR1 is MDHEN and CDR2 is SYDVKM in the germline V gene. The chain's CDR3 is CASTLPTRSASEAFF. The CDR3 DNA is TGTGCCAGCACCCTCCCGACTCGGAGTGCTAGTGAAGCTTTCTTT.

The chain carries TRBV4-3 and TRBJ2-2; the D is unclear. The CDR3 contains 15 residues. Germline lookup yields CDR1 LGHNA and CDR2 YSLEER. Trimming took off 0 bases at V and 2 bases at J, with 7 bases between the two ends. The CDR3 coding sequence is TGCGCCAGCAGCCAAGACTCCAGAAACACCGGGGAGCTGTTTTTT. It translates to CASSQDSRNTGELFF.

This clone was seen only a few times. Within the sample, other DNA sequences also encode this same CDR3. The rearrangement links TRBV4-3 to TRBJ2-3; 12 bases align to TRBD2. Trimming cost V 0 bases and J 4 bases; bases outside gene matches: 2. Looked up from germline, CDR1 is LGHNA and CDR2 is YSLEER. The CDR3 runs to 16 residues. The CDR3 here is CASSQDLAGGPDTQYF. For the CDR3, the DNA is TGCGCCAGCAGCCAAGATCTAGCGGGAGGGCCAGATACGCAGTATTTT.

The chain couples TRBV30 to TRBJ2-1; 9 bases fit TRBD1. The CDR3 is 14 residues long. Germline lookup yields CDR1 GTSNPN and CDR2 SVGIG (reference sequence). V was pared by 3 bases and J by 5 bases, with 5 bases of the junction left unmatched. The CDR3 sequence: CAWRAGTGNNEQFF. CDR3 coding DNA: TGTGCCTGGAGGGCCGGGACAGGGAACAATGAGCAGTTCTTC.

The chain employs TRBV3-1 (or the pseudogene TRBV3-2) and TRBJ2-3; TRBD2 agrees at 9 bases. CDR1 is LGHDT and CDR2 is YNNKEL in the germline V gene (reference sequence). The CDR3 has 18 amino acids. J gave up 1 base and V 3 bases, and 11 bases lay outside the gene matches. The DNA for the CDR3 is TGTGCCAGCAGCCAGTCAGGGCGGGGGGGCTCTGGCACAGATACGCAGTATTTT. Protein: CASSQSGRGGSGTDTQYF.

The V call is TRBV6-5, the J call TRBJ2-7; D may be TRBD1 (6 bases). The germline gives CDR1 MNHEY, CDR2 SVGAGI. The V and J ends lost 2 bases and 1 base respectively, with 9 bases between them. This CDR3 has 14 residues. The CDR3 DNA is TGTGCCAGCAGTTACCGGGACACTTCCTACGAGCAGTACTTC. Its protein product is CASSYRDTSYEQYF.

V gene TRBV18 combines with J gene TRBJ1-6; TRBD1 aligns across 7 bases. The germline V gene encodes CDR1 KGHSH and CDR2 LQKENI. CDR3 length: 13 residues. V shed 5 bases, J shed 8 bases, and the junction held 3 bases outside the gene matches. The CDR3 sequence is CASSGTDDSPLHF. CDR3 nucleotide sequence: TGTGCCAGCTCAGGGACAGATGATTCACCCCTCCACTTT.

CDR3 sequence: CASSSSLGQGDSGANVLTF. The CDR3 bases are TGTGCCAGCAGCTCGTCGTTGGGACAGGGAGACTCTGGGGCCAACGTCCTGACTTTC. The chain has TRBV11-2 and TRBJ2-6; 9 bases map to TRBD1. With 4 bases clipped from V and 0 bases from J, the junction kept 10 bases outside the gene matches. The CDR3 has 19 amino acids. Germline values: CDR1 SGHAT, CDR2 FQNNGV. Full variable domain (remainder filled in from reference TRBV11-2 and TRBJ2-6): EAGVAQSPRYKIIEKRQSVAFWCNPISGHATLYWYQQILGQGPKLLIQFQNNGVVDDSQLPKDRFSAERLKGVDSTLKIQPAKLEDSAVYLCASSSSLGQGDSGANVLTFGAGSRLTVL.

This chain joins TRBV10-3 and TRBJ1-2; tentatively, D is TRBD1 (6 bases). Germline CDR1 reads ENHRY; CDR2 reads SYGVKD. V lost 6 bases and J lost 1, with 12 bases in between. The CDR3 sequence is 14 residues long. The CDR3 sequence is CAIRSGQINYGYTF. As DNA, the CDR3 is TGTGCCATCAGATCCGGACAGATTAACTATGGCTACACCTTC.